One and the same sample provided the 7 T cell receptor beta chains below, sequenced in a study of cytomegalovirus exposure and HLA in healthy donors. Primers included in the PCR were 60 Vbeta and 13 Jbeta primers. Only in-frame clones appear in the TCRdb table, and some are missing; sequencing was by immunoSEQ multiplex PCR. The sample carries about 44,000 clones, around 90% recorded once. Material: PBMCs. Receptors originate from a woman aged 40-49 years in good health and CMV-seropositive.

This chain uses TRBV2 with TRBJ2-4, with 7 bases lining up with TRBD2. Germline CDR1 is SNHLY and CDR2 is FYNNEI. The CDR3 totals 16 residues. J gave up 1 base and V 3 bases, and 6 bases lay outside the gene matches. The CDR3 DNA reads TGTGCCAGCAGTGAGGGAGGGGCGCCGGCCAAAAACATTCAGTACTTC. Protein product: CASSEGGAPAKNIQYF. Full variable domain (rest looked up from reference TRBV2 and TRBJ2-4): EPEVTQTPSHQVTQMGQEVILRCVPISNHLYFYWYRQILGQKVEFLVSFYNNEISEKSEIFDDQFSVERPDGSNFTLKIRSTKLEDSAMYFCASSEGGAPAKNIQYFGAGTRLSVL.

V usage is TRBV5-4 and J usage is TRBJ1-5; 8 bases fit TRBD1. This CDR3 spans 15 amino acids. Germline trimming cut 3 bases from V and 4 bases from J; bases unmatched to any gene: 6. Germline CDR1 is SGHNT and CDR2 is YYREEE (reference sequence). The CDR3 reads CASSSGQGRNQPQHF. The DNA of the CDR3 is TGTGCCAGCAGCTCCGGACAGGGAAGGAATCAGCCCCAGCATTTT.

This clone was seen once. The chain employs TRBV18 and TRBJ2-7; 8 bases agree with TRBD1. Germline V gene data show CDR1 as KGHSH and CDR2 as LQKENI. With V trimmed by 3 bases and J by 2 bases, 6 bases remained unmatched. The CDR3 totals 15 residues. As DNA, the CDR3 is TGTGCCAGCTCACCGACCGGACAGGGAGCCTACGAGCAGTACTTC. Amino acid sequence: CASSPTGQGAYEQYF.

The rearrangement uses TRBV5-1 and TRBJ2-3; TRBD2 aligns across 14 bases. The CDR3 has 17 amino acids. V was clipped by 0 bases and J by 6 bases; unmatched bases: 6. Germline V lookup: CDR1 SGHRS, CDR2 YFSETQ. The CDR3 DNA follows: TGCGCCAGCAGCTTGGGAGGACTAGCGGGGGGTGAGGATACGCAGTATTTT. Protein sequence: CASSLGGLAGGEDTQYF.

The V and J genes are TRBV9 and TRBJ1-2, with D possibly matching TRBD1 (6 bases). The CDR3 is 16 amino acids. Deletions cut 3 bases from V and 0 bases from J, with 15 bases between. CDR1 and CDR2 from the germline V gene are SGDLS and YYNGEE. This CDR3 is CASSEGSGAPNYGYTF. The CDR3, as DNA: TGTGCCAGCAGCGAGGGTTCAGGGGCACCTAACTATGGCTACACCTTC.

The J gene is TRBJ1-1, the V gene TRBV19; D is ambiguous. V was shortened by 5 bases and J by 3 bases, with 16 bases between the two germline ends. Germline V gene data show CDR1 as LNHDA and CDR2 as SQIVND (reference sequence). The CDR3 contains 15 residues. The DNA of the CDR3 is TGTGCCAGTAGTTTCACCCTCACGGGGTACACTGAAGCTTTCTTT. Translation gives CASSFTLTGYTEAFF.

The rearrangement uses TRBV28 and TRBJ1-3, with no clear D. V lost 6 bases and J lost 7, with 16 bases in between. CDR1 and CDR2 from the germline V gene are MDHEN and SYDVKM. There are 14 residues in the CDR3. The CDR3 DNA is TGTGCCAGCAGCCTCGACATTCAGGCGAACACCATATATTTT. It specifies CASSLDIQANTIYF.